This T cell receptor beta chain comes out of a study of blood T cell repertoires in COVID-19 (dated by TCRdb to 2020 to 2021). The study in broad terms: Samples covering the acute and convalescent phases of COVID-19 were provided by collaborators in the United States, Italy and Spain. The material from the prospective study consisted of cDNA or gDNA derived from T cells, B-cell-depleted T cells, or PBMCs. Deeply sampled blood TCRbeta repertoires from subjects exposed to, actively infected with, or recovered from COVID-19 were included in the dataset. The repertoires were released in a freely available public database meant as a resource for research on the immune response to SARS-CoV-2. Samples came from the ongoing ImmuneRACE study (first 160 participants) plus 1,254 subjects from 6 global collaborators. Nearly every sample came with metadata listing a de-identified subject ID, COVID-19 status, age in years and sex. Where available, HLA class I and class II types were taken from metadata supplied by the sample provider and were not determined by assay-based typing.

The collaborating institutions used their own protocols to collect whole blood in K2EDTA tubes. For TCRbeta analysis, collaborator samples were shipped as frozen whole blood, as isolated PBMCs, or as DNA extracted from either sample type. The immunoSEQ Assay, a bias-controlled multiplex PCR, was used to amplify TCRbeta CDR3 regions from genomic DNA. As for the original processing: The number of nucleated cells in each sample was estimated from the amplification of reference gene primers within the assay. To quantify the absolute abundance of each unique TCRbeta CDR3 rearrangement, sequence reads were collapsed and filtered. Productive Simpson clonality was computed per sample as the square root of Simpson's diversity index over productive rearrangements. TCRdb retrieved this table from immuneACCESS and kept in-frame rearrangements only. Not all clones are present; in checked studies, unresolved V genes account for under half, and no reason is known for the remainder. V and J calls plus clone size are reproduced from that table; the DNA served to infer D and trimming. The table for this sample lists under 200,000 clones; roughly 80% of them were counted only once. The ten largest clonotypes hold 1.5% of the sample.

This clone was recorded once. The antigen this receptor binds is unknown. Per-nucleotide qualities are absent, and no much larger clonotype sits a single base away. Overall study results and their limits: How much clinical and demographic metadata was included differed by source and by participant, and the metadata was provided uncurated.

The receptor was isolated from a human donor in a cohort sampled during active COVID-19. The material sequenced was peripheral blood.

The nucleotides are TGCAGCGTGAGAGACCGAGCGGCGAGGGAGCAGTACTTC. Its amino acids are CSVRDRAAREQYF. The chain is made from TRBV29-1 and TRBJ2-7, and TRBD2 may be the D gene, going by 5 matching bases. Deletion took 6 bases off V and 7 bases off J, with a span of 19 bases between the germline ends. Per the germline V gene, SQVTM is the CDR1 and ANQGSEA is the CDR2. The CDR3 contains 13 residues, cysteine and phenylalanine counted. Only the CDR3 part of the read is kept: 39 bases, read in frame from the first base.